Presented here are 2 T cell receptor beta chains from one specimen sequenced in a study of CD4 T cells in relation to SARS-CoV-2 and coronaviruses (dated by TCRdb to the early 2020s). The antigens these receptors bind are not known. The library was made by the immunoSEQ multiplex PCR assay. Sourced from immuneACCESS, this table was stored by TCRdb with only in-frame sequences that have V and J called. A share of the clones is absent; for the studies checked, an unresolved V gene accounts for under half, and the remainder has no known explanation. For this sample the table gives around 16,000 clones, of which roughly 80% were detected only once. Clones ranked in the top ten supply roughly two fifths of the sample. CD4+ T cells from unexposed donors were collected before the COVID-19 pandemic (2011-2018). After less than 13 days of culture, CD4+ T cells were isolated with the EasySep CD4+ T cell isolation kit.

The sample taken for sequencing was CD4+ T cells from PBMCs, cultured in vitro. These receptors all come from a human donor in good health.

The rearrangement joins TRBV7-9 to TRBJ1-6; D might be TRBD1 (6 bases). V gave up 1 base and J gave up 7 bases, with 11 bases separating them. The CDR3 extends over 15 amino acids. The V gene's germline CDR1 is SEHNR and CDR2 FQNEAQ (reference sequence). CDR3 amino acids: CASSLDGGTNSPLHF. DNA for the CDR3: TGTGCCAGCAGCTTAGACGGGGGCACCAATTCACCCCTCCACTTT.

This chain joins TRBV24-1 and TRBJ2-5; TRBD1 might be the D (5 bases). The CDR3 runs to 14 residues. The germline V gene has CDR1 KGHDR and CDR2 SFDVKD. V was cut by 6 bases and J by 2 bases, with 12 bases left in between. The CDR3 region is CATSNPGLQETQYF. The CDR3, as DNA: TGTGCCACCAGTAACCCAGGGCTTCAAGAGACCCAGTACTTC.